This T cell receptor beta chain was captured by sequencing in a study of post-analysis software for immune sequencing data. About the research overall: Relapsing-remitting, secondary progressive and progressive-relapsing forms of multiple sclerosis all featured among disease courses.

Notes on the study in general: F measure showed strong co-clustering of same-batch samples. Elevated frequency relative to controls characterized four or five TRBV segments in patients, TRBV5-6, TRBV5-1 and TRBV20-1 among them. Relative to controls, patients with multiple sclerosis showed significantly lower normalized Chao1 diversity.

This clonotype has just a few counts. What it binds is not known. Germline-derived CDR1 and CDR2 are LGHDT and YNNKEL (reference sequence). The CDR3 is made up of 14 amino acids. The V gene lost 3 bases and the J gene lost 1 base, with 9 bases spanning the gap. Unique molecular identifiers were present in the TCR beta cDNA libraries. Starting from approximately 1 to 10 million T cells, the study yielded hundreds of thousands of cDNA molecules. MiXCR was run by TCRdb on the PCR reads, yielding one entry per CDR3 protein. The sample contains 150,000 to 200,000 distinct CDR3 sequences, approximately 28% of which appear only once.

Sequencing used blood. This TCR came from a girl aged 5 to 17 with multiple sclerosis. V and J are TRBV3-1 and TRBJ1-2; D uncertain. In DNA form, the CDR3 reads TGTGCCAGCAGCCACGAAGGGCATAACTATGGCTACACCTTC. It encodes CASSHEGHNYGYTF.